This TCR beta chain was found in a study of T cell responses to AZD1222 COVID-19 vaccine. Findings and limits, study-wide: There were vaccine-associated CD4 TCRs across spike, dominant at 160-218 and 743-854.

CDR3 size: 12 residues. The ends were cut back, 4 bases at V and 1 base at J, with 4 bases in the middle. As regards this clone: Its antigen is not known.

Sequencing was performed with immunoSEQ multiplex PCR; in TCRdb, only in-frame clones are kept and a portion is missing. The sample includes fewer than 85,000 clones, 87% of them seen just once. Second doses were pooled across both intervals (about 4 or about 12 weeks). The chain uses TRBV12-3 or TRBV12-4 and TRBJ2-5; D call uncertain. Sequencing used peripheral blood, obtained 28 days after the second AZD1222 dose. The clonotype was recovered from an adult who received the AZD1222 COVID-19 vaccine. CDR3 nucleotide sequence: TGTGCCAGCAGTTCGGCCCAAGAGACCCAGTACTTC. The encoded protein is CASSSAQETQYF.